This passage covers 10 T cell receptor beta chains from one sample sequenced in a study of blood T cell repertoires in COVID-19. Sequencing was performed with immunoSEQ multiplex PCR; in TCRdb, only in-frame clones are kept and a portion is missing. The sample consists of around 16,000 clones, 75% to 85% of them appearing once. Sequenced material: peripheral blood. Every receptor here comes from an elderly man with active COVID-19.

The chain uses TRBV5-6 and TRBJ1-2; 9 bases line up with TRBD1. The CDR3 length is 18 residues. The V gene's germline CDR1 is SGHDT and CDR2 YYEEEE. The V and J ends lost 0 bases and 3 bases, in that order; junction bases with no gene match: 12. CDR3 sequence reads: CASSLVVGNRGPDYGYTF. For the CDR3, the DNA is TGTGCCAGCAGCTTGGTGGTCGGGAACAGGGGGCCTGACTATGGCTACACCTTC.

The chain has TRBV18 and TRBJ2-1, with TRBD2 matching 10 bases. The CDR3 is made up of 16 amino acids. CDR1 is KGHSH and CDR2 is LQKENI in the germline V gene. J was trimmed by 6 bases and V by 3 bases; bases with no gene match: 8. The CDR3 sequence is CASSPSSGRGGNEQFF. For the CDR3, the DNA is TGTGCCAGCTCACCCTCAAGCGGGAGGGGAGGCAATGAGCAGTTCTTC.

The chain joins TRBV3-1 (or the pseudogene TRBV3-2) to TRBJ2-7; 9 nucleotides align to TRBD1. The CDR3 sequence is 16 residues long. Germline V lookup: CDR1 LGHDT, CDR2 YNNKEL (reference sequence). The V and J ends lost 2 bases and 6 bases, in that order; junction bases with no gene match: 11. The CDR3 sequence is CASSQSKPGQGGEQYF. The CDR3 region has the DNA TGTGCCAGCAGCCAATCCAAGCCGGGACAGGGCGGCGAGCAGTACTTC.

The rearrangement links TRBV18 to TRBJ2-7, with D hard to call. The CDR3 loop spans 14 amino acids. V was trimmed by 0 bases and J by 4 bases, leaving 10 bases between them. Germline loops: CDR1 KGHSH, CDR2 LQKENI. CDR3 residues: CASSPPTLEYEQYF. Written as DNA, the CDR3 is TGTGCCAGCTCACCACCGACACTGGAATACGAGCAGTACTTC.

The genes are TRBV2 and TRBJ2-5; 10 bases align to TRBD2. Germline V gene lookup returns CDR1 SNHLY and CDR2 FYNNEI. V gave up 4 bases and J gave up 3 bases; unmatched junction bases: 14. The CDR3 is 18 residues long. CDR3 protein: CASSAGLAGAEWEETQYF. In DNA form, the CDR3 reads TGTGCCAGCAGTGCCGGCCTAGCGGGAGCCGAGTGGGAAGAGACCCAGTACTTC.

This chain links TRBV5-4 with TRBJ1-4; D is possibly TRBD1 (5 bases). Trimming left V 2 bases short and J 6 bases short, with 11 bases between. The CDR3 contains 14 residues. CDR1 and CDR2 from the germline V gene are SGHNT and YYREEE (reference sequence). This chain's CDR3 is CASSLRRGDEKLFF. CDR3 nucleotides: TGTGCCAGCAGCTTAAGACGGGGGGATGAAAAACTGTTTTTT.

The V call is TRBV29-1, the J call TRBJ2-7; TRBD1 aligns across 7 bases. The CDR3 has 12 residues. Germline CDR1 SQVTM, CDR2 ANQGSEA. The J segment lost 6 bases and the V segment lost 6 bases, leaving 8 bases of the junction unmatched. The CDR3 here is CSVGQGVSEQYF. In nucleotides, the CDR3 is TGCAGCGTCGGGCAGGGGGTTTCCGAGCAGTACTTC.

A few counts support this clone. The chain's CDR3 is CASRNPGYEQYF. CDR3 in DNA: TGTGCCAGCAGAAACCCGGGATACGAGCAGTACTTC. This chain connects TRBV28 to TRBJ2-7, with D possibly TRBD2 on 5 matching bases. The V gene's germline CDR1 is MDHEN and CDR2 SYDVKM. V lost 6 bases and J 4 bases, leaving 10 bases between the germline ends. The CDR3 contains 12 residues.

The rearrangement uses TRBV5-1 and TRBJ1-6; 7 bases match TRBD1. From germline, CDR1 is SGHRS and CDR2 YFSETQ. The CDR3 extends over 16 amino acids. Losses at the gene ends were 7 bases for V and 0 bases for J; bases not matched to a gene: 7. CDR3 in DNA: TGCGCCAGCCGAGAGGACAGGACCTCCTATAATTCACCCCTCCACTTT. Residues: CASREDRTSYNSPLHF.

The CDR3 region is CASGLAGGQGTDTQYF. Here the CDR3 DNA reads TGTGCCAGCGGACTAGCGGGAGGGCAAGGCACAGATACGCAGTATTTT. The gene calls are TRBV5-4 and TRBJ2-3, with 15 bases identical to TRBD2. The V gene's germline CDR1 is SGHNT and CDR2 YYREEE (reference sequence). This CDR3 contains 16 residues. Germline trimming cut 7 bases from V and 1 base from J; bases unmatched to any gene: 4.